Presented here are 27 T cell receptor beta chains from one specimen sequenced in a study of cytomegalovirus exposure and HLA in healthy donors. The PCR was carried out with 60 Vbeta primers and 13 Jbeta primers. Libraries were prepared by immunoSEQ multiplex PCR; TCRdb keeps only in-frame clonotypes and omits some of them. The data contain around 77,000 clones, 70% to 80% of them seen just once; the ten biggest clones take up approximately 3.7%. Sequencing was done on a sample of PBMCs. Receptors were obtained from a man aged 35-49 years in good health and CMV-seronegative.

This clone has just a few counts. The J gene is TRBJ2-2, the V gene TRBV7-9; D might be TRBD2 (6 bases). Germline lookup yields CDR1 SEHNR and CDR2 FQNEAQ (reference sequence). Trimming took off 7 bases at V and 3 bases at J, with 15 bases between the two ends. The CDR3 runs 15 residues. The CDR3 nucleotides read TGTGCCAGCACCCCGCGGGACGGGGACACCGGGGAGCTGTTTTTT. As protein: CASTPRDGDTGELFF.

This clone has a single count. The rearrangement links TRBV5-1 to TRBJ1-3; 7 positions agree with TRBD1. The CDR3 is 14 residues long. V dropped 7 bases and J dropped 5; count of bases not matched to a gene: 9. Germline values: CDR1 SGHRS, CDR2 YFSETQ. DNA for the CDR3: TGCGCCAGCCAAGATCCAGGGGGGAGAAACACCATATATTTT. It specifies CASQDPGGRNTIYF.

The rearrangement joins TRBV30 to TRBJ1-1; D gene uncertain. Germline CDR1 GTSNPN, CDR2 SVGIG (reference sequence). The CDR3 has 14 amino acids. Trimming took 2 bases from V and 1 from J, leaving 11 bases between them. The CDR3 nucleotides are TGTGCCTGGAGTCTCACTACCAGGAACACTGAAGCTTTCTTT. Its protein product is CAWSLTTRNTEAFF.

The V and J genes are TRBV11-2 and TRBJ2-3; possibly TRBD1 for D (6 bases). V was cut by 5 bases and J by 2 bases, with 14 bases left in between. From germline, CDR1 is SGHAT and CDR2 FQNNGV. The CDR3 is made up of 15 amino acids. The CDR3 loop is CASSLGQRNTDTQYF. The CDR3 nucleotides are TGTGCCAGCAGCCTAGGACAGCGTAACACAGATACGCAGTATTTT.

This chain joins TRBV6-5 and TRBJ2-7; 7 nucleotides match TRBD2. The CDR3 has 13 amino acids. J gave up 6 bases and V 5 bases, and 7 bases lay outside the gene matches. Germline loops: CDR1 MNHEY, CDR2 SVGAGI. CDR3 residues: CASSHGRELEQYF. The CDR3 DNA is TGTGCCAGCAGTCATGGGAGGGAGCTCGAGCAGTACTTC.

This chain links TRBV2 with TRBJ1-2, with TRBD1 matching 7 bases. This CDR3 comprises 13 residues. Trimming cost V 4 bases and J 6 bases; bases outside gene matches: 5. In germline, CDR1 is SNHLY, CDR2 FYNNEI. CDR3 DNA sequence: TGTGCCAGCAGTGTTCAGGGGGGAGATGGCTACACCTTC. Its protein is CASSVQGGDGYTF.

This clone showed up just a few times. This rearrangement joins TRBV7-3 to TRBJ2-5; D may be TRBD1 (6 bases). Trimming took off 9 bases at V and 0 bases at J, with 11 bases between the two ends. Germline V gene lookup returns CDR1 SGHTA and CDR2 FQGTGA. The CDR3 runs 13 residues. The DNA of the CDR3 is TGTGCCAGTGCCCAGGGGAACCAAGAGACCCAGTACTTC. It encodes CASAQGNQETQYF.

This clone was picked up one time. In DNA, the CDR3 is TGCGCCAGCAGCTGGGCGCCGGGGTCGAACACTGAAGCTTTCTTT. This gives the protein CASSWAPGSNTEAFF. The chain recombines TRBV5-1 with TRBJ1-1; no definite D call. Germline loops: CDR1 SGHRS, CDR2 YFSETQ. This CDR3 contains 15 residues. The V gene lost 3 bases and the J gene lost 1 base, with 13 bases spanning the gap.

The chain uses TRBV21-1 and TRBJ2-3; whether TRBD2, the table's D call, matches the DNA was not checked. TRBV21-1 is given as a pseudogene. This CDR3 is 17 amino acids long. The CDR3 bases are TGTGCCAGCAGCCCTTTCGGCACTAGGGGGGAGGGAGATACGCAGTATTTT. The encoded protein is CASSPFGTRGEGDTQYF.

This CDR3 reads CASSDRRGGFEQYF. For the CDR3, the DNA is TGCGCCAGCAGTGATAGGAGGGGAGGATTCGAGCAGTACTTC. The chain has TRBV10-1 and TRBJ2-7, with D perhaps TRBD2 (6 bases). V lost 3 bases, J lost 6 bases, and 15 bases lay in between. From germline, CDR1 is WNHNN and CDR2 SYGVQD (reference sequence). The CDR3 extends over 14 amino acids.

The genes are TRBV5-1 and TRBJ2-5, with D tentatively TRBD1 (6 bases). The CDR3 is 13 residues long. V was shortened by 4 bases and J by 5 bases, with 12 bases between the two germline ends. Germline CDR1 is SGHRS and CDR2 is YFSETQ. Here the CDR3 reads CASSAQGRETQYF. The CDR3 DNA reads TGCGCCAGCAGCGCACAGGGTAGGGAGACCCAGTACTTC. The full variable domain, in which reference TRBV5-1 and TRBJ2-5 provide the parts outside the CDR3, is KAGVTQTPRYLIKTRGQQVTLSCSPISGHRSVSWYQQTPGQGLQFLFEYFSETQRNKGNFPGRFSGRQFSNSRSEMNVSTLELGDSALYLCASSAQGRETQYFGPGTRLLVL.

The CDR3: CASSAGGPRGNEQFF. The CDR3 nucleotides are TGTGCCAGCAGTGCAGGGGGCCCCCGGGGGAATGAGCAGTTCTTC. This sequence joins TRBV28 and TRBJ2-1; TRBD1 matches 8 bases. CDR1 and CDR2 from the germline V gene are MDHEN and SYDVKM. The J segment lost 7 bases and the V segment lost 5 bases, leaving 10 bases of the junction unmatched. This CDR3 contains 15 residues.

This clone was counted between two and nine times. V gene TRBV5-1 combines with J gene TRBJ2-2; tentatively, D is TRBD1 (7 bases). Trimming pared 7 bases from V and 5 bases from J, leaving 15 bases between. The CDR3 loop spans 14 amino acids. Germline lookup yields CDR1 SGHRS and CDR2 YFSETQ. CDR3 in DNA: TGCGCCAGCGAGCAGGGGGGATGGACCGGGGAGCTGTTTTTT. It translates to CASEQGGWTGELFF.

In this sample, this clone turned up a few times. J is TRBJ1-2 and V is TRBV20-1; D gene ambiguous. Trimming took 2 bases from V and 6 from J, leaving 7 bases between them. Germline V gene lookup returns CDR1 DFQATT and CDR2 SNEGSKA (reference sequence). The CDR3 extends over 11 amino acids. The CDR3 here is CSARQVNGYTF. The CDR3 nucleotides are TGCAGTGCTAGACAGGTTAATGGCTACACCTTC.

The chain couples TRBV5-6 to TRBJ1-2; TRBD1 agrees at 7 bases. This CDR3 has 14 residues. Germline values: CDR1 SGHDT, CDR2 YYEEEE. V lost 7 bases and J lost 4; bases outside the gene matches: 10. The CDR3 reads CASLRDRTSYGYTF. For the CDR3, the DNA is TGTGCCAGCCTCCGGGACAGAACGTCCTATGGCTACACCTTC. The full variable domain, its missing parts supplied by reference TRBV5-6 and TRBJ1-2, is DAGVTQSPTHLIKTRGQQVTLRCSPKSGHDTVSWYQQALGQGPQFIFQYYEEEERQRGNFPDRFSGHQFPNYSSELNVNALLLGDSALYLCASLRDRTSYGYTFGSGTRLTVV.

The gene calls are TRBV16 and TRBJ2-7, with 7 bases identical to TRBD1. Trimming at V came to 6 bases and at J to 2 bases, leaving 10 bases not matched to a gene. The CDR3 consists of 15 residues. The germline V gene has CDR1 KGHSY and CDR2 FQNENV. This chain's CDR3 is CASSLTGTDTYEQYF. CDR3 nucleotide sequence: TGTGCCAGCAGTCTTACCGGGACAGACACCTACGAGCAGTACTTC.

The chain has TRBV6-1 and TRBJ1-1; D is undetermined. CDR1 and CDR2 from the germline V gene are MNHNS and SASEGT. Trimming removed 6 bases from V and 7 bases from J, with 15 bases in between. CDR3 size: 13 residues. The DNA of the CDR3 is TGTGCCAGCAGGAGTGGGCCGATGCTTGAAGCTTTCTTT. It codes for CASRSGPMLEAFF.

The V gene is TRBV30, the J gene TRBJ2-3; D gene uncertain. Germline assignment: CDR1 GTSNPN and CDR2 SVGIG (reference sequence). Trimming removed 0 bases from V and 6 bases from J, with 10 bases in between. The CDR3 totals 13 residues. The CDR3 sequence is CAWSVQVQDTQYF. The CDR3 region has the DNA TGTGCCTGGAGTGTACAAGTTCAGGATACGCAGTATTTT.

The chain carries TRBV28 and TRBJ1-5; TRBD1 agrees at 9 bases. The CDR3 has 16 residues. Germline CDR1 reads MDHEN; CDR2 reads SYDVKM. V dropped 6 bases and J dropped 6; count of bases not matched to a gene: 12. Written as DNA, the CDR3 is TGTGCCAGCAGCGGCACGCCCGGGACAGGGCGTCAGCCCCAGCATTTT. Its protein is CASSGTPGTGRQPQHF.

The chain recombines TRBV4-1 with TRBJ1-5, with D possibly being TRBD1 (5 bases). The CDR3 totals 17 residues. Germline CDR1 MGHRA, CDR2 YSYEKL. Trimming took 1 base from V and 1 from J, leaving 14 bases between them. The CDR3, as DNA: TGCGCCAGCAGCCAAGGGATCAGGGCGTTAAGCAATCAGCCCCAGCATTTT. Its protein product is CASSQGIRALSNQPQHF.

V usage is TRBV14 and J usage is TRBJ2-6, with a possible D match to TRBD2 (5 bases). Trimming took 0 bases from V and 2 from J, leaving 8 bases between them. This CDR3 contains 16 residues. The germline gives CDR1 SGHDN, CDR2 FVKESK. CDR3: CASSQDLGAGANVLTF. The CDR3 coding sequence is TGTGCCAGCAGCCAAGATCTGGGAGCTGGGGCCAACGTCCTGACTTTC.

The chain is built from TRBV7-2 and TRBJ2-1, with a tentative D call TRBD2 (5 bases). The CDR3 sequence is 16 residues long. The V gene's germline CDR1 is SGHTA and CDR2 FQGNSA. Trimming cost V 2 bases and J 0 bases, with 11 bases left between them. CDR3 coding DNA: TGTGCCAGCAGCTTAAGGATAGGGAGCTCCTACAATGAGCAGTTCTTC. Amino acid sequence: CASSLRIGSSYNEQFF. Drawing the rest from reference TRBV7-2 and TRBJ2-1, the complete variable domain is GAGVSQSPSNKVTEKGKDVELRCDPISGHTALYWYRQSLGQGLEFLIYFQGNSAPDKSGLPSDRFSAERTGGSVSTLTIQRTQQEDSAVYLCASSLRIGSSYNEQFFGPGTRLTVL.

This clone was seen just once. The V gene is TRBV28, the J gene TRBJ1-5; TRBD1 might be the D (5 bases). V lost 4 bases to trimming and J lost 0 bases, with 19 bases between them. CDR1 is MDHEN, CDR2 SYDVKM, per germline. CDR3 size: 18 residues. The CDR3 DNA follows: TGTGCCAGCAGTTCCCCCGTGACAGAGGTCTATAGCAATCAGCCCCAGCATTTT. This translates into CASSSPVTEVYSNQPQHF.

The chain couples TRBV27 to TRBJ1-5; 8 bases fit TRBD1. The germline V gene has CDR1 MNHEY and CDR2 SMNVEV (reference sequence). The junction had 6 bases not matched to a gene; V was cut back by 4 bases and J by 4 bases. This CDR3 is 15 amino acids long. Here the CDR3 reads CASSSGTGVNQPQHF. CDR3 sequence (DNA): TGTGCCAGCAGTTCAGGGACAGGCGTTAATCAGCCCCAGCATTTT.

The chain combines TRBV6-5 with TRBJ1-6; TRBD1 matches at 7 bases. The CDR3 runs 16 residues. Germline V gene lookup returns CDR1 MNHEY and CDR2 SVGAGI. Trimming at V came to 2 bases and at J to 7 bases, leaving 8 bases not matched to a gene. Here the CDR3 reads CASSYHRDRRNSPLHF. The CDR3 DNA follows: TGTGCCAGCAGTTACCACCGGGACAGACGAAATTCACCCCTCCACTTT.

V usage is TRBV6-4 and J usage is TRBJ2-5, with TRBD2 as a possible D gene (6 bases). The CDR3 loop spans 13 amino acids. Germline CDR1 is MRHNA and CDR2 is SNTAGT. V lost 5 bases to trimming and J lost 5 bases, with 12 bases between them. CDR3 amino acids: CASSRTILETQYF. DNA for the CDR3: TGTGCCAGCAGTCGGACTATTTTGGAGACCCAGTACTTC.

This chain links TRBV6-1 with TRBJ2-1, with D perhaps matching TRBD2 (7 bases). Looked up from germline, CDR1 is MNHNS and CDR2 is SASEGT. V was pared by 1 base and J by 7 bases, with 14 bases between. CDR3 length: 15 amino acids. This CDR3 reads CASSEEVGGRNEQFF. The CDR3 bases are TGTGCCAGCAGTGAAGAGGTGGGGGGGCGAAATGAGCAGTTCTTC.